This T cell receptor (beta chain) was sequenced in a study of shared clonotypes between healthy human individuals. About the study: Researchers assigned three CD4 naive, three CD4 memory, two CD8 naive and one CD8 memory plate to each donor.

The CDR3 extends over 15 amino acids. Germline CDR1 MGHRA, CDR2 YSYEKL. The V end lost 3 bases, the J end lost 5 bases, and 17 bases lay between the germline ends. The authors ran the assay at deep level. Clones were sequenced by immunoSEQ multiplex PCR, and TCRdb holds only the in-frame ones, with some missing. The data contain about 2.2 million clones, more than 85% of them singletons. Naive CD8 isolation took CD45RO-negative cells positively selected for CCR7 and excluded terminally differentiated effector memory CD45RA+ cells. The V call is TRBV4-1, the J call TRBJ2-7, with D maybe TRBD1 (6 bases). The sequenced sample consisted of naive CD8+ T cells from PBMCs. This receptor was taken from a man between 18 and 29 years old in good health. Some clones in this sample may be carry-over from other donors' samples. In nucleotides, the CDR3 is TGCGCCAGCAGCCATCTCGTTACAGGGCCCAACGAGCAGTACTTC. It translates to CASSHLVTGPNEQYF.